This T cell receptor (beta chain) was documented in a study of T cells in Graves' hyperthyroidism and ophthalmopathy. General observations from the study: Blood also contained most expanded thyroid clonotypes above 0.001. Ophthalmopathy, as predicted by the model, came a median about seven months after the prediction.

TCR beta CDR3 regions were amplified from RNA transcripts. RT-PCR in the first round (using the HTBI primer set) targeted the TCR CDR3. TCRdb reprocessed the multiplex PCR reads via MiXCR and lists one record per CDR3 protein. The sample lists under 350,000 distinct CDR3 sequences; 17% were seen once. This CDR3 is built from 13 residues. From germline, CDR1 is SGHTA and CDR2 FQGTGA. Trimming removed 6 bases from V and 1 base from J, with 9 bases in between. The table lists this clonotype with many counts. Antigen specificity is unknown. The chain links TRBV7-3 to TRBJ1-1; possible D gene TRBD1, 5 bases. The sequenced sample consisted of blood. This receptor was obtained from a woman aged 60 to 75 with Graves' ophthalmopathy. CDR3 coding DNA: TGTGCCAGCAGGATAGACAGGAACACTGAAGCTTTCTTT. Translated: CASRIDRNTEAFF.